This T cell receptor (beta chain) was found in a study of cytomegalovirus exposure and HLA in healthy donors. The CDR3 runs 13 residues. The germline V gene encodes CDR1 SGHKS and CDR2 YYEKEE (reference sequence). Trimming left V 1 base short and J 8 bases short, with 12 bases between. The repertoire was sequenced with immunoSEQ multiplex PCR; TCRdb's copy has only in-frame clones and lacks some. The sample holds 300,000 to 400,000 clones, 88% seen once. The sequence was collected from a young man in good health and CMV-seronegative. The V and J genes are TRBV5-5 and TRBJ1-2; unclear D gene. Sequenced sample: PBMCs. Written as DNA, the CDR3 is TGTGCCAGCAGCTTGATGGAGACGAGGGGCTACACCTTC. Protein product: CASSLMETRGYTF.